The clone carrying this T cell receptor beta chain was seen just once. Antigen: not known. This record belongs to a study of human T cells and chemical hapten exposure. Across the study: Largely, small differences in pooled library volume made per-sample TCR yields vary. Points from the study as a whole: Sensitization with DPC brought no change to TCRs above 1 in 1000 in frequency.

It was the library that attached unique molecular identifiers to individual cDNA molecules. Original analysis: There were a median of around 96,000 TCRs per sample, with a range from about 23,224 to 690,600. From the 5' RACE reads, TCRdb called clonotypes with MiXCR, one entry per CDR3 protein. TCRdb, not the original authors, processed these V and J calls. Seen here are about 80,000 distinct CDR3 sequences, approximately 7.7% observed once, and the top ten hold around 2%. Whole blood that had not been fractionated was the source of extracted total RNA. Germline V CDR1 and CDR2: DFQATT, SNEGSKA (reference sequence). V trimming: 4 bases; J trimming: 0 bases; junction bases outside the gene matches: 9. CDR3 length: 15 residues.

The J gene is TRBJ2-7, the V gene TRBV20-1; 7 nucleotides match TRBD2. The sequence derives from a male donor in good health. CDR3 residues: CSATRTGTISYEQYF. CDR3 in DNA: TGCAGTGCTACTCGAACCGGGACTATCTCCTACGAGCAGTACTTC.